One T cell receptor beta chain is described in this entry. Its antigen remains unidentified. With autoimmune disease history or systemic immunosuppression, patients were excluded. Cycle 7 day 1, cycle 4 day 1, and baseline were the timepoints at which blood was sampled. The data derive from a study of OX40 agonist ivuxolimab in advanced cancers. About the research overall: Each dose-escalation patient presented with hepatocellular carcinoma, melanoma, renal cell or head and neck cancer.

Libraries were prepared by immunoSEQ multiplex PCR; TCRdb keeps only in-frame clonotypes and omits some of them. Seen here are 60,000 to 65,000 clones, 80% to 90% observed once, and the top ten hold approximately 2.9%. CDR1 SGHAT and CDR2 FQNNGV come from the germline V gene. Trimming took 5 bases from V and 8 from J; bases not matched to a gene: 12. The CDR3 sequence is 16 residues long. Findings of the study overall: Expanded peripheral T-cell antigen specificity went undetermined.

The chain has TRBV11-2 and TRBJ1-4; TRBD1 aligns across 9 bases. This sequence was found in an adult with an advanced solid tumor such as melanoma, head and neck, liver or kidney cancer. Specimen: CD4+ or CD8+ T cells sorted from blood, collected in a trial of the OX40 agonist ivuxolimab. CDR3: CASSKSQGARKEKLFF. The CDR3 coding sequence is TGTGCCAGCAGCAAGTCACAGGGGGCCCGGAAAGAAAAACTGTTTTTT.